The following is a TCR beta chain sequence with its context. This clonotype has only a few counts. Its antigen remains undetermined. Per-base quality was not reported, and no clone a single base away is much larger than it. Sequencer: Illumina HiSeq 1500. TCRdb reprocessing: public reads trimmed at Q25 with fastp, clones called with MiXCR, in-frame beta chains kept. Rows with one shared CDR3 protein collapse into an entry with the most common genes and DNA. The sample table contains about 440,000 distinct CDR3 sequences; only one count was recorded for approximately 32% of them. The ten largest clones add up to roughly 15% of the sample. This entry is derived from a study of T cell repertoires in cytomegalovirus infection (dated by TCRdb to about 2019). Concerning the study at large: Because public TCR beta signatures pointed to carriage of CMV infection together with the matching HLA type, the HLA type of each donor mattered for the analysis.

What the authors observed across the whole study: The ex vivo response was dominated by HLA-C-restricted CMV-specific TCR beta clonotypes, which also provided the single most frequent clonotype in two of eight donors. Carriers of CMV infection plus the relevant HLA type were discriminated by the cumulative frequency of public TCR beta family members in the study cohort and in an independent 352-donor cohort.

For CDR1 and CDR2, the germline V gene lists MNHEY and SVGAGI. The CDR3 contains 15 residues, cysteine and phenylalanine counted. Left in the record is the CDR3 DNA by itself, 45 bases read in frame from the first base. The germline V and J ends show losses of 1 base and 8 bases respectively, and no gene match explains 4 bases of the junction. The sequencing sample was made of PBMCs. This sequence uses TRBV6-5 and TRBJ2-1, with TRBD2 matching 11 junction bases. This receptor was identified in a human donor in good health (CMV status not recorded). Some clones in this sample may be carry-over from other donors' samples. The nucleotide sequence is TGTGCCAGCAGTTACTTAGCGGGGGGGTTGTATGAGCAGTTCTTC. This is translated as CASSYLAGGLYEQFF.